Below are 19 T cell receptor beta chains sequenced from a single sample in a study of technical replicates of blood from a handful of donors. Repertoires were generated with immunoSEQ multiplex PCR, while TCRdb's copy carries only in-frame clones and drops some. The sample carries tens of thousands of clones, roughly 90% recorded once. Sequenced sample: T cells isolated from PBMCs. These TCRs come from a human donor in good health.

The V gene is TRBV5-5, the J gene TRBJ2-7; 7 bases are shared with TRBD2. CDR1 and CDR2 (germline): SGHKS, YYEKEE (reference sequence). The CDR3 length is 14 residues. V gave up 3 bases and J gave up 3 bases; unmatched junction bases: 6. Written as DNA, the CDR3 is TGTGCCAGCAGCTCCGGGACTACTCTCTACGAGCAGTACTTC. Translated, it gives CASSSGTTLYEQYF.

V usage is TRBV6-1 and J usage is TRBJ1-1, with TRBD1 matching over 7 bases. CDR1 and CDR2 (germline): MNHNS, SASEGT. The CDR3 sequence is 12 residues long. The junction had 4 bases not matched to a gene; V was cut back by 5 bases and J by 7 bases. This CDR3 reads CASSSGGIEAFF. Here the CDR3 DNA reads TGTGCCAGCAGTTCAGGGGGGATTGAAGCTTTCTTT.

This clone was seen a single time. The V and J genes are TRBV6-5 and TRBJ1-2; 8 bases match TRBD1. The CDR3 length is 12 residues. Looked up from germline, CDR1 is MNHEY and CDR2 is SVGAGI. Unmatched junction bases numbered 4, after V lost 5 bases and J lost 8 bases. The CDR3 protein is CASSRGQGGYTF. As DNA, the CDR3 is TGTGCCAGCAGTCGTGGACAGGGCGGCTACACCTTC.

This chain joins TRBV27 and TRBJ2-1, with 7 bases matching TRBD1. CDR3 length: 15 residues. V dropped 0 bases and J dropped 4; count of bases not matched to a gene: 3. Per germline, CDR1 MNHEY and CDR2 SMNVEV (reference sequence). This chain's CDR3 is CASSLSGGPYNEQFF. The CDR3, as DNA: TGTGCCAGCAGTTTATCAGGGGGCCCATACAATGAGCAGTTCTTC.

CDR3 coding DNA: TGCGCCAGCAGCTTTGATGGCGGGGTGATGTATGAGCAGTTCTTC. Translated, it gives CASSFDGGVMYEQFF. The genes are TRBV5-1 and TRBJ2-1; D possibly corresponds to TRBD2 (6 bases). The CDR3 has 15 amino acids. Trimming removed 2 bases from V and 8 bases from J, with 17 bases in between. Germline values: CDR1 SGHRS, CDR2 YFSETQ.

The table lists this clone with a count of one. This rearrangement joins TRBV7-9 to TRBJ1-2, with 7 nucleotides matching TRBD1. CDR1 and CDR2 (germline): SEHNR, FQNEAQ (reference sequence). The CDR3 runs 16 residues. Trimming cost V 4 bases and J 0 bases; bases outside gene matches: 8. The CDR3 bases are TGTGCCAGCAGCTATGGCAGGGGGGTTCCTAACTATGGCTACACCTTC. It encodes CASSYGRGVPNYGYTF.

The rearrangement uses TRBV28 and TRBJ2-3; weak D call: TRBD1 (6 bases). Germline V gives CDR1 MDHEN, CDR2 SYDVKM. V dropped 3 bases and J dropped 0 bases, with 13 bases sitting between them. The CDR3 has 16 residues. This CDR3 is CASSFDRSTSTDTQYF. CDR3 DNA: TGTGCCAGCAGTTTCGACAGGTCAACTAGCACAGATACGCAGTATTTT.

The gene calls are TRBV28 and TRBJ1-4; unclear D gene. Germline loops: CDR1 MDHEN, CDR2 SYDVKM. The V end was cut by 2 bases, the J end by 7 bases, with 8 bases between. The CDR3 consists of 13 residues. The CDR3 loop reads CASSLSFSEKLFF. CDR3 sequence (DNA): TGTGCCAGCAGTTTAAGTTTCAGTGAAAAACTGTTTTTT.

The gene calls are TRBV28 and TRBJ2-1; the D is unclear. Trimming took off 6 bases at V and 0 bases at J, with 15 bases between the two ends. This CDR3 has 16 residues. CDR1 and CDR2 (germline): MDHEN, SYDVKM. The DNA for the CDR3 is TGTGCCAGCAGCAACTGGGCCACCAGCTCCTACAATGAGCAGTTCTTC. Protein: CASSNWATSSYNEQFF. The variable domain in full, with the rest retrieved from reference TRBV28 and TRBJ2-1, is DVKVTQSSRYLVKRTGEKVFLECVQDMDHENMFWYRQDPGLGLRLIYFSYDVKMKEKGDIPEGYSVSREKKERFSLILESASTNQTSMYLCASSNWATSSYNEQFFGPGTRLTVL.

This chain links TRBV29-1 with TRBJ2-1; 11 positions agree with TRBD2. Trimming cost V 4 bases and J 6 bases; bases outside gene matches: 2. The germline V gene encodes CDR1 SQVTM and CDR2 ANQGSEA. This CDR3 is built from 13 residues. The CDR3: CSVATSGSNEQFF. The CDR3 region has the DNA TGCAGCGTTGCAACTAGCGGGAGCAATGAGCAGTTCTTC.

The V and J genes are TRBV5-1 and TRBJ2-5; no clear D. Germline V gives CDR1 SGHRS, CDR2 YFSETQ. V lost 6 bases to trimming and J lost 2 bases, with 14 bases between them. The CDR3 has 14 amino acids. The CDR3: CASTAVTGQETQYF. The DNA of the CDR3 is TGCGCCAGCACTGCGGTAACTGGGCAAGAGACCCAGTACTTC.

This clone was observed a handful of times. The chain combines TRBV28 with TRBJ1-2; TRBD1 is a possible D gene (6 bases). Germline V CDR1 and CDR2: MDHEN, SYDVKM. The CDR3 has 16 residues. Trimming cost V 3 bases and J 4 bases, with 18 bases left between them. CDR3 nucleotides: TGTGCCAGCAGTTTTGGGGACGGGGGGCAAGGCTATGGCTACACCTTC. Its translation: CASSFGDGGQGYGYTF.

The chain couples TRBV13 to TRBJ2-7; 8 bases line up with TRBD1. The CDR3 is 17 amino acids. The germline V gene encodes CDR1 PRHDT and CDR2 FYEKMQ (reference sequence). J lost 1 base, V lost 0 bases, and 8 bases had no gene match. The CDR3 DNA reads TGTGCCAGCAGCTTAGGCCTCAGGGGGCTTACTTCCTACGAGCAGTACTTC. Its protein is CASSLGLRGLTSYEQYF.

V gene TRBV13 combines with J gene TRBJ1-1; D possibly corresponds to TRBD1 (6 bases). This CDR3 region has 14 residues. Trimming removed 7 bases from V and 5 bases from J, with 17 bases in between. Germline assignment: CDR1 PRHDT and CDR2 FYEKMQ (reference sequence). The CDR3 region has the DNA TGTGCCAGCATTCGCGGGGGCGCAGGGACTGAAGCTTTCTTT. Its translation: CASIRGGAGTEAFF.

V and J are TRBV27 and TRBJ1-5; tentative D call: TRBD1 (6 bases). This CDR3 has 15 amino acids. The V end lost 2 bases, the J end lost 2 bases, and 10 bases lay between the germline ends. The germline V gene has CDR1 MNHEY and CDR2 SMNVEV (reference sequence). The CDR3 region has the DNA TGTGCCAGCAGTTTAATAGGGGGTGGCAATCAGCCCCAGCATTTT. Protein sequence: CASSLIGGGNQPQHF.

The chain has TRBV7-9 and TRBJ2-2; 10 bases align to TRBD2. The V gene's germline CDR1 is SEHNR and CDR2 FQNEAQ (reference sequence). V shed 2 bases and J 4 bases; nucleotides not matched to a gene: 4. The CDR3 runs 16 residues. As DNA, the CDR3 is TGTGCCAGCAGCTTACTAGCGGGAGAAGCCACCGGGGAGCTGTTTTTT. It specifies CASSLLAGEATGELFF.

The table lists this clone with a count of one. This chain uses TRBV6-5 with TRBJ2-3; 8 bases are a match to TRBD2. The CDR3 loop spans 15 amino acids. With 8 bases clipped from V and 0 bases from J, the junction kept 7 bases outside the gene matches. Germline V gene sequence: CDR1 MNHEY, CDR2 SVGAGI. CDR3 residues: CASLRTSTSTDTQYF. The CDR3 DNA sequence: TGTGCCAGCTTGAGGACTAGCACTAGCACAGATACGCAGTATTTT.

The V and J genes are TRBV5-1 and TRBJ2-3, with D maybe TRBD2 (6 bases). Germline-derived CDR1 and CDR2 are SGHRS and YFSETQ. The CDR3 runs to 17 residues. The V end was cut by 0 bases, the J end by 2 bases, with 16 bases between. The CDR3 sequence is CASSLGPLRDFTDTQYF. In DNA, the CDR3 is TGCGCCAGCAGCTTGGGCCCCCTGCGGGACTTCACAGATACGCAGTATTTT.

The chain links TRBV7-9 to TRBJ1-2; weak D call: TRBD1 (5 bases). Germline CDR1 is SEHNR and CDR2 is FQNEAQ (reference sequence). The CDR3 is made up of 13 amino acids. The V and J ends lost 5 bases and 3 bases respectively, with 10 bases between them. The CDR3 nucleotides are TGTGCCAGCAGCATTACAGGCGACTATGGCTACACCTTC. This codes for CASSITGDYGYTF.